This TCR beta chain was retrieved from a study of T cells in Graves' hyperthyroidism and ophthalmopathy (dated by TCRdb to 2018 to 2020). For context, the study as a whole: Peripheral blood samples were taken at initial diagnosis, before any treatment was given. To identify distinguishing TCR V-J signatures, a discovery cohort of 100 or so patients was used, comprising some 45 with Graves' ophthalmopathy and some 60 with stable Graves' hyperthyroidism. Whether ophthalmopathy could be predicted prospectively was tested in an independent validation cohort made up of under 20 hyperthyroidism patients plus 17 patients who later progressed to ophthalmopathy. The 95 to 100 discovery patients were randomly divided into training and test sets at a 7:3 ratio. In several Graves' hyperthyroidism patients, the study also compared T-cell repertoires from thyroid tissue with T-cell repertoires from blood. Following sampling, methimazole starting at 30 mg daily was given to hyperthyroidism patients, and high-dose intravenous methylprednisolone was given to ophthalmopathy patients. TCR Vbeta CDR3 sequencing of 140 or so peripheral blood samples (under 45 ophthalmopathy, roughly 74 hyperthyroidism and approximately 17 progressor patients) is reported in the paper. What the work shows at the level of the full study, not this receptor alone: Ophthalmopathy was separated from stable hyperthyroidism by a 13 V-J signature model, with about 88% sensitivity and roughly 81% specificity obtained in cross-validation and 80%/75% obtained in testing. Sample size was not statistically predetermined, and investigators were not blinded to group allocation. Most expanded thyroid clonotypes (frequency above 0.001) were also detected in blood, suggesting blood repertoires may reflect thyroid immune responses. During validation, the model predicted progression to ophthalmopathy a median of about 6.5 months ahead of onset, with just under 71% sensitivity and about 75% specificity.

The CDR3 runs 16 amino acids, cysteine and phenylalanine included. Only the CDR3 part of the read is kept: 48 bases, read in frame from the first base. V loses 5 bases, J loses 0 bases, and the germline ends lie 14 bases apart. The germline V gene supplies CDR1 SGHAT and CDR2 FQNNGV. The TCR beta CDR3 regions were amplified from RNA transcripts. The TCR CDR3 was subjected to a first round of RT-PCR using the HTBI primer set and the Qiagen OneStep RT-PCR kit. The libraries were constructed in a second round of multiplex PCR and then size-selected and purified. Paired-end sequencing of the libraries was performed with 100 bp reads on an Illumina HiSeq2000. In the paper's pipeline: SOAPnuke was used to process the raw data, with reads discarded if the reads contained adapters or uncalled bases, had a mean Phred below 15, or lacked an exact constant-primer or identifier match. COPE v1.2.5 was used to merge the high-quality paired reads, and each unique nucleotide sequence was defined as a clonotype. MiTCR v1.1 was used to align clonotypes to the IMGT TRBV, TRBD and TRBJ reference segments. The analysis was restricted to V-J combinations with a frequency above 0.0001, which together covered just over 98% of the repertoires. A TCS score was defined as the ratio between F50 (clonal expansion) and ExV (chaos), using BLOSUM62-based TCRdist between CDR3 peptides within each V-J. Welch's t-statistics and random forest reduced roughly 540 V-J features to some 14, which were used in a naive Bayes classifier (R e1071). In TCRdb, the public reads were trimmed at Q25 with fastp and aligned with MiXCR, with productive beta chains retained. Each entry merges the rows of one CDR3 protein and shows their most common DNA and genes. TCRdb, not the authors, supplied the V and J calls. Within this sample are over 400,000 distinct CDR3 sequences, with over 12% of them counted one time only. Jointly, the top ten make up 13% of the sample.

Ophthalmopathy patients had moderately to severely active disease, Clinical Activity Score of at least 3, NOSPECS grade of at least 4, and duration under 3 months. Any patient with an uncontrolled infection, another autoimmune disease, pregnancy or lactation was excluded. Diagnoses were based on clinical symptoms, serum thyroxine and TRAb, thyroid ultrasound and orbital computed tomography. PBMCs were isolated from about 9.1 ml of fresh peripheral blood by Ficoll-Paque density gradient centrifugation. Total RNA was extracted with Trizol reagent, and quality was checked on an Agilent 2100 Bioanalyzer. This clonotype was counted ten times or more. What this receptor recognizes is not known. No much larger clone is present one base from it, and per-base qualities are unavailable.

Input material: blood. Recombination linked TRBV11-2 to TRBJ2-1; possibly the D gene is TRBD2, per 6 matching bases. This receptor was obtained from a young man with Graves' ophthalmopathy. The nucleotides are TGTGCCAGCAGCCCACAGCGGGCTAGCTCCTACAATGAGCAGTTCTTC. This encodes CASSPQRASSYNEQFF.